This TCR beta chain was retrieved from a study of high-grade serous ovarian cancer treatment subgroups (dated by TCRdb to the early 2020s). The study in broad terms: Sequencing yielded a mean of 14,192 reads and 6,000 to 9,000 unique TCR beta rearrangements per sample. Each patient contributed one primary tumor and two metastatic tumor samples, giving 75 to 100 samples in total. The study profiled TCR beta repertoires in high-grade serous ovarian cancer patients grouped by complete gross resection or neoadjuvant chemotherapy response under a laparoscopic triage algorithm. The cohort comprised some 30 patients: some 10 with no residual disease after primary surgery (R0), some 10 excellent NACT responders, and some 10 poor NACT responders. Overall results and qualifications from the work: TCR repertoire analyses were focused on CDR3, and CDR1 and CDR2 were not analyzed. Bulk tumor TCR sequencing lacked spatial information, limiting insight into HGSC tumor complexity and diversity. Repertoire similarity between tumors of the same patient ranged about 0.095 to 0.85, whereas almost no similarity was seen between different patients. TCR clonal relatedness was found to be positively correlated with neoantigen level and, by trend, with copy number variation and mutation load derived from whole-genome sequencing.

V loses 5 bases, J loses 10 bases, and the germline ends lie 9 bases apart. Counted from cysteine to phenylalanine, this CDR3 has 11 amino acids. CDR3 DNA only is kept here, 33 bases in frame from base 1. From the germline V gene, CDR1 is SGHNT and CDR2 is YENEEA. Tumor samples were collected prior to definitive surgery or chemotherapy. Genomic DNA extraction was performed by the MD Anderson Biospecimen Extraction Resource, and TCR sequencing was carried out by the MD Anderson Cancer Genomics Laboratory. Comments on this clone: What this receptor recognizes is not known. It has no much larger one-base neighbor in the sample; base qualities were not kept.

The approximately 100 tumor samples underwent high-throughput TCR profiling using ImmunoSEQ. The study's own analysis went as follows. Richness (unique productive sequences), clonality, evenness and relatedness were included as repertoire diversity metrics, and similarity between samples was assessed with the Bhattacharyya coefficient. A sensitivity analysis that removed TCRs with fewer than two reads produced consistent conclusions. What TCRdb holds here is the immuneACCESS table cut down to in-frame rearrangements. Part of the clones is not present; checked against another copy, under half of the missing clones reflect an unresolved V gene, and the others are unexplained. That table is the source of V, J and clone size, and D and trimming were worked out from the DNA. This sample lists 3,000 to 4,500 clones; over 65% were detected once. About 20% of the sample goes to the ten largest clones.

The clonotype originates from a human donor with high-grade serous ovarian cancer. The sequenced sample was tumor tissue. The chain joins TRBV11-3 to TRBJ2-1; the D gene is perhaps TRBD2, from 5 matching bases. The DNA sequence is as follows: TGTGCCAGCAGCCCCGAGCGGGAGCAGTTCTTC. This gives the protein CASSPEREQFF.